A selection of T cell receptor beta chains follows, all from one sample in a study of blood T cells in healthy people across ages. MiXCR was run by TCRdb on the 5' RACE reads, yielding one entry per CDR3 protein. The sample shows about 780,000 distinct CDR3 sequences, less than 60% of them seen only once. The specimen was blood. The receptors here all came from a man older than 75 in good health. Each CDR3 is given with its conserved first and last residue. The D gene is left open where the match is weak. Only part of the rows carry a size: once, few, many, or a class if the clone is expanded.

V gene	J gene	D gene	clone size	CDR3 protein	CDR3 DNA
TRBV5-1	TRBJ1-2	TRBD1	once	CASSLTSRTGDYGYTF	TGCGCCAGCAGCTTGACCTCTCGGACAGGGGATTATGGCTACACCTTC
TRBV4-3	TRBJ1-4	TRBD1	NA	CASSPDRDEKLFF	TGCGCCAGCAGCCCGGACAGGGATGAAAAACTGTTTTTT
TRBV4-1	TRBJ2-1	NA	once	CASSQAGAGSISSYDEQFF	TGCGCCAGCAGCCAAGCGGGGGCGGGATCCATAAGCTCCTACGATGAGCAGTTCTTC
TRBV9	TRBJ2-6	NA	few	CASSVLPGELSGANVLTF	TGTGCCAGCAGCGTCTTACCGGGGGAACTATCCGGGGCCAACGTCCTGACTTTC
TRBV28	TRBJ2-1	NA	NA	CASSSTYAGLNNEQFF	TGTGCCAGCAGTTCAACATACGCGGGACTCAACAATGAGCAGTTCTTC
TRBV4-2	TRBJ2-4	TRBD1	NA	CASSRDRDPGQELENIQYF	TGTGCCAGCAGCCGCGACAGGGACCCGGGACAGGAACTAGAAAACATTCAGTACTTC
TRBV20-1	TRBJ1-2	TRBD1	once	CSARVTGEVDGYTF	TGCAGTGCTAGAGTAACAGGGGAAGTTGACGGCTACACCTTC
TRBV7-2	TRBJ2-5	TRBD1	NA	CASSFGRQGNNEQYF	TGTGCCAGCAGCTTCGGTCGACAGGGTAACAATGAGCAGTACTTC
TRBV10-1	TRBJ2-3	TRBD1	NA	CASSQAAQGIDTQYF	TGCGCCAGCAGTCAGGCGGCACAGGGGATAGATACGCAGTATTTT
TRBV20-1	TRBJ2-5	TRBD1	few	CSADLRTGEETQYF	TGCAGTGCTGACCTCCGGACAGGGGAGGAGACCCAGTACTTC
TRBV12-3/TRBV12-4	TRBJ2-5	NA	many	CASSTLGPQETQYF	TGTGCCAGCAGCACGTTGGGACCTCAAGAGACCCAGTACTTC
TRBV5-5	TRBJ2-7	NA	few	CASSLPMASYEQYF	TGTGCCAGCAGCCTCCCTATGGCGAGCTACGAGCAGTACTTC
TRBV5-4	TRBJ2-1	NA	NA	CASSLVTGPSNEQFF	TGTGCCAGCAGCTTGGTCACTGGTCCCAGCAATGAGCAGTTCTTC
TRBV12-5	TRBJ2-3	NA	NA	CASGLVPSLGPDTQYF	TGTGCTAGTGGTTTGGTCCCCTCGTTGGGACCAGATACGCAGTATTTT
TRBV24-1	TRBJ2-2	NA	NA	CATSDGNAAYTGELFF	TGTGCCACCAGTGATGGGAATGCGGCCTACACCGGGGAGCTGTTTTTT
TRBV11-2	TRBJ2-1	NA	NA	CTSSFASRTFSYNEQFF	TGTACCAGCAGCTTCGCTAGCAGGACCTTCTCCTACAATGAGCAGTTCTTC
TRBV7-2	TRBJ2-1	TRBD2	few	CASRQGAIAGGYNEQFF	TGTGCCAGCAGACAGGGGGCAATAGCGGGAGGGTACAATGAGCAGTTCTTC
TRBV7-9	TRBJ2-5	NA	NA	CASSLRNGGKETQYF	TGTGCCAGCAGCTTACGGAACGGAGGGAAAGAGACCCAGTACTTC
TRBV7-2	TRBJ1-5	NA	few	CASSLFGVHQPQHF	TGTGCCAGCAGCTTATTCGGGGTTCATCAGCCCCAGCATTTT
TRBV4-1	TRBJ2-2	NA	NA	CASSQVPGLNAGELFF	TGCGCCAGCAGCCAAGTCCCAGGACTGAACGCCGGGGAGCTGTTTTTT
TRBV5-5	TRBJ2-3	NA	NA	CASSLEDYTDTQYF	TGTGCCAGCAGCTTGGAAGACTACACAGATACGCAGTATTTT
TRBV6-5	TRBJ2-5	NA	NA	CASSYSNGPQETQYF	TGTGCCAGCAGTTACAGTAATGGACCGCAAGAGACCCAGTACTTC
TRBV5-6	TRBJ2-7	TRBD2	NA	CASSNLAGGSYEQYF	TGTGCCAGCAGTAACCTAGCGGGAGGATCCTACGAGCAGTACTTC
TRBV20-1	TRBJ2-6	TRBD2	NA	CSADPRGSSGANVLTF	TGCAGTGCGGATCCCCGCGGGAGCTCTGGGGCCAACGTCCTGACTTTC
TRBV12-3/TRBV12-4	TRBJ2-1	TRBD2	NA	CACSSGLAGGPGSNEQFF	TGTGCCTGCAGCTCCGGACTAGCGGGAGGGCCGGGGTCGAATGAGCAGTTCTTC
TRBV4-3	TRBJ2-3	NA	few	CASSQDGSSTDTQYF	TGCGCCAGCAGCCAAGATGGCTCTAGCACAGATACGCAGTATTTT
TRBV18	TRBJ2-7	TRBD2	NA	CASSTPLAGGYEQYF	TGTGCCAGCTCAACCCCACTAGCGGGAGGTTACGAGCAGTACTTC
TRBV4-3	TRBJ1-2	NA	NA	CTSSQDRQLSGYTF	TGCACCAGCAGCCAAGATCGCCAGCTCTCTGGCTACACCTTC
TRBV28	TRBJ2-3	TRBD2	NA	CASSFQRGAGTDTQYF	TGTGCCAGCAGTTTCCAGCGGGGGGCCGGAACAGATACGCAGTATTTT
TRBV21-1	TRBJ2-1	NA	few	CARGQWTDKPQHEQFF	TGTGCCAGGGGGCAATGGACGGACAAACCCCAACATGAGCAGTTCTTC
TRBV5-1	TRBJ2-3	NA	NA	CAGSLEVADTQYF	TGCGCCGGCAGCTTGGAAGTCGCAGATACGCAGTATTTT
TRBV30	TRBJ2-3	TRBD2	once	CAWTSGNPDTQYF	TGTGCCTGGACTAGCGGGAACCCAGATACGCAGTATTTT
TRBV7-9	TRBJ2-5	TRBD2	NA	CASSLELLGGRASQSVEQYF	TGTGCCAGCAGCTTGGAGCTTCTTGGCGGGAGGGCCAGTCAATCGGTGGAGCAGTACTTC
TRBV6-2/TRBV6-3	TRBJ2-1	NA	NA	CASSWVAGGEQFF	TGTGCCAGCAGTTGGGTAGCAGGTGGTGAGCAGTTCTTC
TRBV29-1	TRBJ2-1	NA	NA	CSASPVVSYNEQFF	TGCAGCGCTTCGCCCGTGGTCTCCTACAATGAGCAGTTCTTC
TRBV7-2	TRBJ2-5	NA	few	CASSDALPGVQETQYF	TGTGCCAGCAGCGACGCATTGCCGGGGGTGCAAGAGACCCAGTACTTC
TRBV2	TRBJ2-6	TRBD2	NA	CASSEAGGYGANVLTF	TGTGCCAGCAGTGAAGCGGGAGGGTATGGGGCCAACGTCCTGACTTTC
TRBV20-1	TRBJ2-7	TRBD2	few	CSAPRTSGRVLSYEQYF	TGCAGTGCTCCTCGGACTAGCGGGAGGGTCCTCTCCTACGAGCAGTACTTC
TRBV20-1	TRBJ2-1	TRBD2	many	CSARSPRGLADNEQFF	TGCAGTGCTAGATCCCCACGGGGACTAGCGGACAATGAGCAGTTCTTC
TRBV5-1	TRBJ2-1	NA	NA	CASSSDGRGHSEQFF	TGCGCCAGCAGCTCGGACGGGAGGGGGCACTCTGAGCAGTTCTTC
TRBV29-1	TRBJ2-1	TRBD2	many	CSVDKVGAGSDEQFF	TGCAGCGTTGATAAGGTCGGAGCGGGAAGCGATGAGCAGTTCTTC
TRBV27	TRBJ2-7	TRBD2	few	CASSSPGTRVYEQYF	TGTGCCAGCAGTTCCCCCGGGACTAGGGTCTACGAGCAGTACTTC
TRBV7-2	TRBJ2-5	TRBD2	NA	CASSLVGGTSGRASETQYF	TGTGCCAGCAGCTTAGTAGGAGGGACTAGCGGGAGGGCCTCAGAGACCCAGTACTTC
TRBV7-2	TRBJ2-3	TRBD2	NA	CASSDGLAGAGDTQYF	TGTGCCAGCAGCGACGGACTAGCGGGAGCTGGAGATACGCAGTATTTT
TRBV7-2	TRBJ2-7	NA	many	CASSYDRGEQYF	TGTGCCAGCAGCTACGACAGAGGGGAGCAGTACTTC
TRBV6-5	TRBJ2-1	NA	few	CASSSVTGPKLYNEQFF	TGTGCCAGCAGTTCAGTAACAGGCCCCAAACTCTACAATGAGCAGTTCTTC
TRBV28	TRBJ1-1	NA	NA	CASSLLQRGPEAFF	TGTGCCAGCAGTTTACTCCAAAGGGGACCTGAAGCTTTCTTT
TRBV2	TRBJ2-7	NA	NA	CASSQRVRESSYNEQYF	TGTGCCAGCAGCCAAAGGGTGCGGGAAAGCTCCTACAATGAGCAGTACTTC
TRBV11-3	TRBJ1-2	NA	few	CASTHTAGGPYGYTF	TGTGCCAGCACCCATACCGCGGGCGGGCCCTATGGCTACACCTTC
TRBV3-1	TRBJ1-6	TRBD1	NA	CASSQVGGGADNSPLHF	TGTGCCAGCAGCCAAGTGGGAGGGGGCGCCGATAATTCACCCCTCCACTTT
TRBV2	TRBJ1-6	NA	many	CASSEGRGTNSPLHF	TGTGCCAGCAGTGAAGGTCGGGGAACTAATTCACCCCTCCACTTT
TRBV12-3/TRBV12-4	TRBJ2-7	NA	NA	CASSVAYSYEQYF	TGTGCCAGCAGTGTCGCCTACTCCTACGAGCAGTACTTC
TRBV6-2/TRBV6-3	TRBJ1-5	TRBD1	few	CASSYIPATGGYQPQHF	TGTGCCAGCAGTTACATCCCTGCGACAGGGGGGTATCAGCCCCAGCATTTT